This is a list of T cell receptor beta chains from one sample in a study of cytomegalovirus exposure and HLA in healthy donors. Assay: immunoSEQ multiplex PCR; the TCRdb copy retains only in-frame clones and omits some. The sample is made up of approximately 100,000 clones, and the top ten hold 0.5% to 0.7% of it. Sequenced: PBMCs. These receptors were obtained from a man aged 50-59 years in good health and CMV-seronegative. Both conserved end residues are part of each CDR3. Each record gives: J gene, V gene, D gene, CDR3 DNA, CDR3 protein. The D gene is left open where the match is weak.

j_gene: TRBJ2-3
v_gene: TRBV4-3
d_gene: TRBD2
CDR3nt: TGCGCCAGCAGCCAAGTTGGACTAGCGGGAGCTACGCAGTATTTT
CDR3aa: CASSQVGLAGATQYF

j_gene: TRBJ2-5
v_gene: TRBV27
d_gene: TRBD2
CDR3nt: TGTGCCAGCAGAAGGAGCGGGAGTGGGACCCAGTACTTC
CDR3aa: CASRRSGSGTQYF

j_gene: TRBJ1-4
v_gene: TRBV4-1
d_gene: TRBD1
CDR3nt: TGCGCCAGCAGCCAAGATCGGCCCGGGACAGGGGATGAAAAACTGTTTTTT
CDR3aa: CASSQDRPGTGDEKLFF

j_gene: TRBJ1-1
v_gene: TRBV9
d_gene: .
CDR3nt: TGTGCCAGCAGCCCCCACCCCCTATCGGGGAACACTGAAGCTTTCTTT
CDR3aa: CASSPHPLSGNTEAFF

j_gene: TRBJ1-1
v_gene: TRBV5-1
d_gene: TRBD1
CDR3nt: TGCGCCAGCAGCCCCACAGGGGTTAACACTGAAGCTTTCTTT
CDR3aa: CASSPTGVNTEAFF

j_gene: TRBJ2-2
v_gene: TRBV5-1
d_gene: TRBD1
CDR3nt: TGCGCCAGCAGCTGGGACAGGCCGAACACCGGGGAGCTGTTTTTT
CDR3aa: CASSWDRPNTGELFF

j_gene: TRBJ2-1
v_gene: TRBV4-1
d_gene: TRBD2
CDR3nt: TGCGCCAGCAGCTCATCCTCGACTAGCCGGACCTACAATGAGCAGTTCTTC
CDR3aa: CASSSSSTSRTYNEQFF

j_gene: TRBJ2-1
v_gene: TRBV7-9
d_gene: .
CDR3nt: TGTGCCACCGACGGTCTGGGCGCGTTACGTGAGCAGTTCTTC
CDR3aa: CATDGLGALREQFF

j_gene: TRBJ1-6
v_gene: TRBV13
d_gene: TRBD1
CDR3nt: TGTGCCAGCACCCAGGGGGTTAGTTTTTCACCCCTCCACTTT
CDR3aa: CASTQGVSFSPLHF

j_gene: TRBJ1-1
v_gene: TRBV5-5
d_gene: TRBD1
CDR3nt: TGTGCCAGCAGCTACGAGGGGGCCGACACTGAAGCTTTCTTT
CDR3aa: CASSYEGADTEAFF

j_gene: TRBJ2-1
v_gene: TRBV29-1
d_gene: TRBD2
CDR3nt: TGCAGCACCTGGGGGACTAGCACGGAGTACAATGAGCAGTTCTTC
CDR3aa: CSTWGTSTEYNEQFF

j_gene: TRBJ1-5
v_gene: TRBV28
d_gene: TRBD1
CDR3nt: TGTGCCACCTGGGACAGGTATCAGCCCCAGCATTTT
CDR3aa: CATWDRYQPQHF

j_gene: TRBJ2-5
v_gene: TRBV5-1
d_gene: TRBD1
CDR3nt: TGCGCCAGCAGAGAGGTGGGGACAGGGGAAGAGACCCAGTACTTC
CDR3aa: CASREVGTGEETQYF

j_gene: TRBJ2-7
v_gene: TRBV29-1
d_gene: .
CDR3nt: TGCAGCGTTGATTTGGGGGGTCGGGGCCACGAGCAGTACTTC
CDR3aa: CSVDLGGRGHEQYF

j_gene: TRBJ2-4
v_gene: TRBV7-9
d_gene: .
CDR3nt: TGTGCCAGCAGCTTAGACAGGGAGTCCAAAAACATTCAGTACTTC
CDR3aa: CASSLDRESKNIQYF

j_gene: TRBJ1-3
v_gene: TRBV2
d_gene: .
CDR3nt: TGTGCCAGCAGTAACTCCGGGGGGGACGGAAACACCATATATTTT
CDR3aa: CASSNSGGDGNTIYF

j_gene: TRBJ2-1
v_gene: TRBV4-3
d_gene: .
CDR3nt: TGCGCCAGCAGCCAAGATCACGCGGTTACCTACAATGAGCAGTTCTTC
CDR3aa: CASSQDHAVTYNEQFF

j_gene: TRBJ1-1
v_gene: TRBV7-9
d_gene: .
CDR3nt: TGTGCCAGCAGCATGACAGATTTAAGTGAAGCTTTCTTT
CDR3aa: CASSMTDLSEAFF